The 5 T cell receptor beta chains given below trace back to one sample, sequenced in a study of blood T cell repertoires in COVID-19. Assay: immunoSEQ multiplex PCR; the TCRdb copy retains only in-frame clones and omits some. The sample carries 200,000 or so clones, around four fifths recorded once. Input material: peripheral blood. Receptors originate from a woman of 80 years or more with COVID-19, enrolled during active disease.

The J gene is TRBJ2-7, the V gene TRBV4-2, with 9 bases matching TRBD1. Germline trimming cut 0 bases from V and 3 bases from J; bases unmatched to any gene: 12. The CDR3 is 18 residues long. CDR1 is LGHNA and CDR2 is YNFKEQ in the germline V gene. This CDR3 reads CASSQDIGTGKGNYEQYF. CDR3 coding DNA: TGTGCCAGCAGCCAAGATATCGGGACAGGGAAGGGAAACTACGAGCAGTACTTC.

The chain couples TRBV6-5 to TRBJ1-2; 8 bases map to TRBD1. The CDR3 sequence is 12 residues long. Germline CDR1 and CDR2: MNHEY and SVGAGI. After removal of 5 bases from V and 8 bases from J, the junction contained 4 bases not matched to a gene. CDR3 coding DNA: TGTGCCAGCAGTAGACAGGGGCAAGGCTACACCTTC. This encodes CASSRQGQGYTF.

This clone was seen a handful of times. The V gene is TRBV7-9, the J gene TRBJ2-7, with 7 bases matching TRBD2. This CDR3 region has 15 residues. With V trimmed by 4 bases and J by 0 bases, 6 bases remained unmatched. The V gene's germline CDR1 is SEHNR and CDR2 FQNEAQ (reference sequence). The CDR3 loop is CASSSQGGGSYEQYF. CDR3 in DNA: TGTGCCAGCAGCTCACAAGGCGGGGGCTCCTACGAGCAGTACTTC.

The chain uses TRBV7-2 and TRBJ2-2; weak D call: TRBD1 (5 bases). The V gene's germline CDR1 is SGHTA and CDR2 FQGNSA. This CDR3 is 13 amino acids long. The V end lost 4 bases, the J end lost 8 bases, and 11 bases lay between the germline ends. The CDR3 loop is CASSSSGWGELFF. The DNA of the CDR3 is TGTGCCAGCAGCTCGTCAGGGTGGGGGGAGCTGTTTTTT.

This clone has just one count. V usage is TRBV5-1 and J usage is TRBJ2-2; 7 bases map to TRBD1. Germline values: CDR1 SGHRS, CDR2 YFSETQ. This CDR3 comprises 17 residues. The V gene end was trimmed by 9 bases and the J gene end by 0 bases; junction bases not matched to a gene: 14. The CDR3 loop is CATRTGTASANTGELFF. The CDR3 DNA follows: TGCGCCACCAGGACCGGGACAGCTTCCGCGAACACCGGGGAGCTGTTTTTT.